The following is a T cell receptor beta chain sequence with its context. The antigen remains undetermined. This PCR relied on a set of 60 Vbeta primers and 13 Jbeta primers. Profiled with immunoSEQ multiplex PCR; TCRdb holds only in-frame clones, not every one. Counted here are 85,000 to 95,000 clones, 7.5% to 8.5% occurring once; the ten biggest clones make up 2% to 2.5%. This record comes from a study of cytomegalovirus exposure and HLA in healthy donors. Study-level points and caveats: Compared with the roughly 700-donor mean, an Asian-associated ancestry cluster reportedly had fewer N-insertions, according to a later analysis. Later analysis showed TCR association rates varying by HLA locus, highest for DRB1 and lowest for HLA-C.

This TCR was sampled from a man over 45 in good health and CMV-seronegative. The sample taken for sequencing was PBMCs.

The CDR3 sequence is CAISALAGQFTDTQYF. As DNA, the CDR3 is TGTGCCATCAGCGCACTAGCGGGGCAGTTCACAGATACGCAGTATTTT. The chain uses TRBV10-3 and TRBJ2-3; 10 bases are shared with TRBD2. CDR1 ENHRY and CDR2 SYGVKD come from the germline V gene. V shed 6 bases, J shed 2 bases, and the junction held 8 bases outside the gene matches. The CDR3 length is 16 residues.